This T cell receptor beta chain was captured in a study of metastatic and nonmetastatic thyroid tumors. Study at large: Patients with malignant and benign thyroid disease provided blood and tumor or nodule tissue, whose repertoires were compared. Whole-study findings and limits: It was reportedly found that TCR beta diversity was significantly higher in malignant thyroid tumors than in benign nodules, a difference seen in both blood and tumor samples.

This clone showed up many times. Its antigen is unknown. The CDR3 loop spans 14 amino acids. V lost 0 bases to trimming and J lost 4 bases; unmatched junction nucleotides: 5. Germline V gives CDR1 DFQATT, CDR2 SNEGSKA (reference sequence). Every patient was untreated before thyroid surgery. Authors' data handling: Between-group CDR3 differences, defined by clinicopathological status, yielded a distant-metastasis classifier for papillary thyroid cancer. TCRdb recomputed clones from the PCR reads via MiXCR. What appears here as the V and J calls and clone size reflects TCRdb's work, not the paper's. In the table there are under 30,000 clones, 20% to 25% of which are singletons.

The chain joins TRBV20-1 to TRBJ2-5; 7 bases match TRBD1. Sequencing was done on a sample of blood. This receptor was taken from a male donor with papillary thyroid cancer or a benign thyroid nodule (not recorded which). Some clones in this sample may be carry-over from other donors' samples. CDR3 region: CSARDLRGRETQYF. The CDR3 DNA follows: TGCAGTGCTAGAGATCTAAGGGGGCGAGAGACCCAGTACTTC.